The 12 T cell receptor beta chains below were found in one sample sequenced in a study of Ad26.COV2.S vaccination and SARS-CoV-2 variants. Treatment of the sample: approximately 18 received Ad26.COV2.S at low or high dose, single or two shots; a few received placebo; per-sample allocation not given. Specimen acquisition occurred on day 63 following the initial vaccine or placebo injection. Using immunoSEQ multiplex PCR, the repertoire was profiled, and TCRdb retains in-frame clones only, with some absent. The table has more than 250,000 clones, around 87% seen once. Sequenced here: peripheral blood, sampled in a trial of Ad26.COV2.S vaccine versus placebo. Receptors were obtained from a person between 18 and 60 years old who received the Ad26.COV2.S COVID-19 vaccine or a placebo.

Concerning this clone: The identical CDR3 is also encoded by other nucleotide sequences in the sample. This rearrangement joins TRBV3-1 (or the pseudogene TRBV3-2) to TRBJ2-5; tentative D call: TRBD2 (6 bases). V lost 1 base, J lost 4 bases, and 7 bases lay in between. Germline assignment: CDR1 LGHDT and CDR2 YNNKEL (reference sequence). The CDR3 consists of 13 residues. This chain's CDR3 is CASSQGGVETQYF. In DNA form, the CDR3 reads TGTGCCAGCAGCCAAGGGGGGGTAGAGACCCAGTACTTC.

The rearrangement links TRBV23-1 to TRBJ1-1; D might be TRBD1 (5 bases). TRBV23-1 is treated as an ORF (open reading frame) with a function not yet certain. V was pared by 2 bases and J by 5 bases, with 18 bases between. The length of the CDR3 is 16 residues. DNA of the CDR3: TGCGCCAGCAGTCAACCTGGGGGGTGGGAGGTAACTGAAGCTTTCTTT. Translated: CASSQPGGWEVTEAFF.

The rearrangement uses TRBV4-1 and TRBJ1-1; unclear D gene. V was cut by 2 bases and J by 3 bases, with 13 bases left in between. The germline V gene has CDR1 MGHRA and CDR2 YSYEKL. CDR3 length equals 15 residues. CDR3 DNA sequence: TGCGCCAGCAGCCAAATCAATTGGTACGACACTGAAGCTTTCTTT. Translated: CASSQINWYDTEAFF.

CDR3 protein: CASKREGGNYGYTF. CDR3 DNA: TGTGCCAGCAAGAGGGAGGGGGGAAACTATGGCTACACCTTC. This rearrangement joins TRBV2 to TRBJ1-2, with D possibly TRBD1 on 6 matching bases. The V gene's germline CDR1 is SNHLY and CDR2 FYNNEI. This CDR3 spans 14 amino acids. V was clipped by 7 bases and J by 2 bases, with 14 bases between them.

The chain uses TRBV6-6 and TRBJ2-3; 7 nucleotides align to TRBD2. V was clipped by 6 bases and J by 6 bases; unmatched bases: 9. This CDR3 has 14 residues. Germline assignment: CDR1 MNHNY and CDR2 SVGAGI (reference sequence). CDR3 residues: CASRLGGSTDTQYF. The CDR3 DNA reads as TGTGCCAGCAGACTCGGGGGGTCTACGGATACGCAGTATTTT.

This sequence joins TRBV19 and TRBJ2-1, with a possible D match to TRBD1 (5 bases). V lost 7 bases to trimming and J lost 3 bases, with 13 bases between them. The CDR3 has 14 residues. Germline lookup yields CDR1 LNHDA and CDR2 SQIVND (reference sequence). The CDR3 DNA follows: TGTGCCAGTAAGCGACAGATTGACTACAATGAGCAGTTCTTC. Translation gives CASKRQIDYNEQFF.

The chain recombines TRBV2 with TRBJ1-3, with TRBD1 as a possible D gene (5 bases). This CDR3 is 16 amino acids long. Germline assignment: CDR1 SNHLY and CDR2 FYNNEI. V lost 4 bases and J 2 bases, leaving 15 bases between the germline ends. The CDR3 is CASSGGFQVTGNTIYF. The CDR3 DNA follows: TGTGCCAGCAGTGGGGGGTTTCAAGTAACTGGAAACACCATATATTTT.

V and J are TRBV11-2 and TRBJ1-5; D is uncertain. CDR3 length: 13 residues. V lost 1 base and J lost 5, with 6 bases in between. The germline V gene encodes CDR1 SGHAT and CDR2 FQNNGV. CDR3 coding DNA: TGTGCCAGCAGCTTAGTACTGGATCAGCCCCAGCATTTT. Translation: CASSLVLDQPQHF.

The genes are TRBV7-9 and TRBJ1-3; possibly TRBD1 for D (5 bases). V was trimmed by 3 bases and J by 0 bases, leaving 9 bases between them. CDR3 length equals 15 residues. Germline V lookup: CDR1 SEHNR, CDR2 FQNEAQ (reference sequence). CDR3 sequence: CASSLGQNSGNTIYF. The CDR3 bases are TGTGCCAGCAGCTTGGGGCAGAACTCTGGAAACACCATATATTTT. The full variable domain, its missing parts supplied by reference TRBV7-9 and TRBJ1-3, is DTGVSQNPRHKITKRGQNVTFRCDPISEHNRLYWYRQTLGQGPEFLTYFQNEAQLEKSRLLSDRFSAERPKGSFSTLEIQRTEQGDSAMYLCASSLGQNSGNTIYFGEGSWLTVV.

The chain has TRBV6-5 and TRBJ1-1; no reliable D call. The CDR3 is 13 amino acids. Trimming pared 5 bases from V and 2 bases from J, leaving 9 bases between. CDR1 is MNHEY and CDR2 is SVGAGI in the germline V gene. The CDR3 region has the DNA TGTGCCAGCAGTCCTCGACAAAACACTGAAGCTTTCTTT. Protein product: CASSPRQNTEAFF.

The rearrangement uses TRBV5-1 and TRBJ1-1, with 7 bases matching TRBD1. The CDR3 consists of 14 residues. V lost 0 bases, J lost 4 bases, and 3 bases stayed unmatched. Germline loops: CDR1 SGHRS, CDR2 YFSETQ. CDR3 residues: CASSLAAGGTEAFF. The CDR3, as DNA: TGCGCCAGCAGCTTGGCAGCAGGGGGCACTGAAGCTTTCTTT.

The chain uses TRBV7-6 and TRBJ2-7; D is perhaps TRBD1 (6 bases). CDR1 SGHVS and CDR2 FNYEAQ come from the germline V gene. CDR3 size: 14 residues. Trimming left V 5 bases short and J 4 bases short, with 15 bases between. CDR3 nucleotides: TGTGCCAGCAGCCTACAGGGAATCACTTACGAGCAGTACTTC. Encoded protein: CASSLQGITYEQYF.